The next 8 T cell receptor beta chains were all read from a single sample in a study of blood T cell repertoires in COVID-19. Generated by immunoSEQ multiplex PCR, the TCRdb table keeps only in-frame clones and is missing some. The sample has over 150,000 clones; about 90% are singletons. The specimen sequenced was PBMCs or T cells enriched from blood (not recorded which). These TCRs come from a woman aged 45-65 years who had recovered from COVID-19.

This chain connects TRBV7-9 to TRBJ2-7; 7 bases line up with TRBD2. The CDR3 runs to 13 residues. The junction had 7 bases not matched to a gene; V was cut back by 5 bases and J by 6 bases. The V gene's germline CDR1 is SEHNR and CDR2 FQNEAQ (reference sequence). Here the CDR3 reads CASSRGTIPEQYF. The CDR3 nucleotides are TGTGCCAGCAGCCGCGGGACTATTCCCGAGCAGTACTTC.

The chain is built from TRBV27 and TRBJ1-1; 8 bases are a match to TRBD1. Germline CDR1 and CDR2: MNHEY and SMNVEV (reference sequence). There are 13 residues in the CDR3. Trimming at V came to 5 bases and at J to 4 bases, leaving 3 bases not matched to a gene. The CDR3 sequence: CASSNRGGTEAFF. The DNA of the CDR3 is TGTGCCAGCAGTAACAGGGGGGGCACTGAAGCTTTCTTT.

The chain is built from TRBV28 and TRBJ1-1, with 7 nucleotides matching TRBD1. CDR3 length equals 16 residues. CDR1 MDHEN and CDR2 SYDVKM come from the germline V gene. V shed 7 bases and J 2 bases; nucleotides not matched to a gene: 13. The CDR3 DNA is TGTGCCAGCAACAGGGGAATTAATTGGGGTAACACTGAAGCTTTCTTT. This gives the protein CASNRGINWGNTEAFF.

In DNA, the CDR3 is TGCGCCAGCAGCTTGGTTTTGGGGACAGAGCTAAAAAACTACGAGCAGTACTTC. Its translation: CASSLVLGTELKNYEQYF. The rearrangement uses TRBV5-1 and TRBJ2-7; the match to TRBD1 covers 7 bases. With V trimmed by 0 bases and J by 3 bases, 15 bases remained unmatched. The germline CDR1 and CDR2 sequences are SGHRS and YFSETQ. The CDR3 extends over 18 amino acids.

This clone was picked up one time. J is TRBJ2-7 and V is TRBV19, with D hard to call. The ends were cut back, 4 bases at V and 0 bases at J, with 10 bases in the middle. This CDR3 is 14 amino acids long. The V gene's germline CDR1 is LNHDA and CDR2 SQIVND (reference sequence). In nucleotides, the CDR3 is TGTGCCAGTAGTAGTACTTTTAGCTCCTACGAGCAGTACTTC. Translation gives CASSSTFSSYEQYF.

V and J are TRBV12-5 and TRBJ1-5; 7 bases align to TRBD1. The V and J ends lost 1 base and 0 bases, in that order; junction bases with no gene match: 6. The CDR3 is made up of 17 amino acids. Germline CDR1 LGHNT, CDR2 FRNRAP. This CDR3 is CASGLGVGGYSNQPQHF. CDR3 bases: TGTGCTAGTGGTTTGGGGGTAGGGGGCTATAGCAATCAGCCCCAGCATTTT.

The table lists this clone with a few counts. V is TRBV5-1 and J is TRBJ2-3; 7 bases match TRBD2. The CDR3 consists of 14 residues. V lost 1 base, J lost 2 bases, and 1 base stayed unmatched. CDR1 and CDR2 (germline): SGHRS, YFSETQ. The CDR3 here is CASSLLADTDTQYF. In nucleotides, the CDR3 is TGCGCCAGCAGCTTGCTAGCGGACACAGATACGCAGTATTTT.

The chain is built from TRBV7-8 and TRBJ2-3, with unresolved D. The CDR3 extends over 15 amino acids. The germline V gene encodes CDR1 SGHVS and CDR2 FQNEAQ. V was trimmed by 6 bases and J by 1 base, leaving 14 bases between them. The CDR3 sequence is CASRETGAGTDTQYF. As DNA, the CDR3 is TGTGCCAGCAGAGAGACGGGTGCGGGCACAGATACGCAGTATTTT.